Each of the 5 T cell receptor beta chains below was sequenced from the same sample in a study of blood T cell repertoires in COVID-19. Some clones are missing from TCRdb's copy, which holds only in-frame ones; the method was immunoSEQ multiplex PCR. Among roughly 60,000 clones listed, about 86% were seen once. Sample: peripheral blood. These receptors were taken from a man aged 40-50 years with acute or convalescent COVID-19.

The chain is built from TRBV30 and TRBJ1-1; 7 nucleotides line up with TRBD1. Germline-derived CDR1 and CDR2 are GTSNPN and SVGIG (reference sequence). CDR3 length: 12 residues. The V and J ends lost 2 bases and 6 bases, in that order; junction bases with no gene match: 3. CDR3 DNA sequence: TGTGCCTGGAGTAGGCAGGGGGCTGAAGCTTTCTTT. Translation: CAWSRQGAEAFF.

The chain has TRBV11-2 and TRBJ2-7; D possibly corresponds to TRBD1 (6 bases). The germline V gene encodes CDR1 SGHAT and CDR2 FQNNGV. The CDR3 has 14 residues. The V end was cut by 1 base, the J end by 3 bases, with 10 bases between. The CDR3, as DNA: TGTGCCAGCAGCTTAGTAGGACAGAGCTACGAGCAGTACTTC. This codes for CASSLVGQSYEQYF. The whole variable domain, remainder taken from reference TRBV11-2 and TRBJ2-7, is EAGVAQSPRYKIIEKRQSVAFWCNPISGHATLYWYQQILGQGPKLLIQFQNNGVVDDSQLPKDRFSAERLKGVDSTLKIQPAKLEDSAVYLCASSLVGQSYEQYFGPGTRLTVT.

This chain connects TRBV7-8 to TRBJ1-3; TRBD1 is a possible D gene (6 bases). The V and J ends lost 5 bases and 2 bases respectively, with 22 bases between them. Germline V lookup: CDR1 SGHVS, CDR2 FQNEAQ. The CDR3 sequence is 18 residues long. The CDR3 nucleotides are TGTGCCAGCAGCCCGTACAGGGTTACAACCGTCCCTGGAAACACCATATATTTT. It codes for CASSPYRVTTVPGNTIYF.

CDR3 residues: CASTLRSAGRRGNTIYF. In DNA form, the CDR3 reads TGTGCCAGTACCCTGAGGTCGGCGGGGCGACGGGGAAACACCATATATTTT. The chain employs TRBV19 and TRBJ1-3, with a tentative D call TRBD1 (5 bases). With 7 bases removed from V and 4 bases from J, the gap between germline ends came to 23 bases. This CDR3 is built from 17 residues. Per germline, CDR1 LNHDA and CDR2 SQIVND (reference sequence).

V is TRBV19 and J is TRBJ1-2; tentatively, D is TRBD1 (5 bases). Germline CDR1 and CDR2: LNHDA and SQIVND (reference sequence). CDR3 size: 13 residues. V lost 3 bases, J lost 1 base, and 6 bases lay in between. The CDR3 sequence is CASSMDNNYGYTF. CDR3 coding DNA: TGTGCCAGTAGTATGGACAATAACTATGGCTACACCTTC.